This T cell receptor (beta chain) was documented in a study of T cell repertoires in cytomegalovirus infection. Study overall: Alongside well-studied HLA-B-restricted CMV epitopes, recently identified HLA-C-restricted CMV epitopes were also used. Matching HLA type, along with CMV infection, was indicated by public TCR beta signatures. Study-level findings and limits: The response measured ex vivo was dominated by TCR beta clonotypes (HLA-C-restricted and CMV-specific).

This clonotype was detected a few times. Its target is unknown. Germline CDR1 is SGDLS and CDR2 is YYNGEE. V lost 2 bases, J lost 4 bases, and 10 bases lay in between. The CDR3 has 15 amino acids. One entry per CDR3 protein results from TCRdb running MiXCR on the reads. This table has approximately 990,000 distinct CDR3 sequences, under 40% appearing once. This receptor was obtained from a human donor in good health (CMV status not recorded). Some clones in this sample may be carry-over from other donors' samples. The source was cultured CD8+ T cells from PBMCs, collected from culture after CMV antigen stimulation. This sequence joins TRBV9 and TRBJ2-6; the D is unclear. CDR3 DNA sequence: TGTGCCAGCAGCGTCGGACCTCTGGGGGCCAACGTCCTGACTTTC. This codes for CASSVGPLGANVLTF.